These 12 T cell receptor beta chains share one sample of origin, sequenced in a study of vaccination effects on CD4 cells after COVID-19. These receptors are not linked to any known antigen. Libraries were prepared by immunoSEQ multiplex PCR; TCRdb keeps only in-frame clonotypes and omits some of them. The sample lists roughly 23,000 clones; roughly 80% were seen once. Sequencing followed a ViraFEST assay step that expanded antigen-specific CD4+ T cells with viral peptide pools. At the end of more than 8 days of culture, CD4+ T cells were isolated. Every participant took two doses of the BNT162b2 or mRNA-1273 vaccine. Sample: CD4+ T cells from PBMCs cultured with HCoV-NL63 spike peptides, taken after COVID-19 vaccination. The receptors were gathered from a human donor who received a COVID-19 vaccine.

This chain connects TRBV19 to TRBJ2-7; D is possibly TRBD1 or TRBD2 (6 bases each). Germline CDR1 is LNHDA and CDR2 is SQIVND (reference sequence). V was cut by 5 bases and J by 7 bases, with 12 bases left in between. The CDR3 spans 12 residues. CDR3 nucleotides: TGTGCCAGTAGTTGGGGGGCCGGGGAGCAGTACTTC. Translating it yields CASSWGAGEQYF.

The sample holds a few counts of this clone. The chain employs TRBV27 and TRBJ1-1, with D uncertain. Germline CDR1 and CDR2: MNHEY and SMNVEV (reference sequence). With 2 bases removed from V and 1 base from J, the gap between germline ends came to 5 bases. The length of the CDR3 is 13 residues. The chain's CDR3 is CASSLRENTEAFF. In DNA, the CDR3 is TGTGCCAGCAGTTTAAGAGAGAACACTGAAGCTTTCTTT.

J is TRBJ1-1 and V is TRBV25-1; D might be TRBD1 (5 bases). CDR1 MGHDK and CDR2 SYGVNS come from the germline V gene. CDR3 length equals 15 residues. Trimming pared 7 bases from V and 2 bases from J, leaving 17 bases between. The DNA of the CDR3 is TGTGCCAGCACACCGGGGGGGGGACGAAACACTGAAGCTTTCTTT. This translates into CASTPGGGRNTEAFF.

This chain's CDR3 is CSASRLAGAGNEQFF. The DNA for the CDR3 is TGCAGTGCTAGTAGACTAGCGGGGGCGGGCAATGAGCAGTTCTTC. The chain couples TRBV20-1 to TRBJ2-1; TRBD2 agrees at 12 bases. The V and J ends lost 3 bases and 6 bases, in that order; junction bases with no gene match: 6. Germline V CDR1 and CDR2: DFQATT, SNEGSKA (reference sequence). CDR3 length equals 15 residues.

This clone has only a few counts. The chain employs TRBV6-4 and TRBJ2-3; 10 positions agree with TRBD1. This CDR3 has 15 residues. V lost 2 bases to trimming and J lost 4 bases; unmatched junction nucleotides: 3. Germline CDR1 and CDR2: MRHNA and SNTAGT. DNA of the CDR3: TGTGCCAGCAGTGACGTGACAGGGGGCGCAGATACGCAGTATTTT. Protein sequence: CASSDVTGGADTQYF.

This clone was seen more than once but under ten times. The CDR3 nucleotides are TGTGCCAGCAGCTTAGAGGGGGAGGCTCGTTGGGAGACCCAGTACTTC. As protein: CASSLEGEARWETQYF. The chain recombines TRBV7-8 with TRBJ2-5; D may be TRBD1 or TRBD2 (6 bases each). Germline V gives CDR1 SGHVS, CDR2 FQNEAQ. The CDR3 contains 16 residues. V gave up 1 base and J gave up 5 bases, with 17 bases separating them.

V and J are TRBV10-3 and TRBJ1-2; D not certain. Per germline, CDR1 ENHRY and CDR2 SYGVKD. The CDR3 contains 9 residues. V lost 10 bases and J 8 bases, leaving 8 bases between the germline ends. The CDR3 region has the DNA TGTGCCACCGCCAACGGCTACACCTTC. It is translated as CATANGYTF.

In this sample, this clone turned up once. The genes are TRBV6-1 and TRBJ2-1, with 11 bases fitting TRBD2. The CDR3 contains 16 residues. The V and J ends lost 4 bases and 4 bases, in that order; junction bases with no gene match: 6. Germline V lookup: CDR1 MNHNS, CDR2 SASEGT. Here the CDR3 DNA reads TGTGCCAGCAGTGTCGAAACTAGCGGGGGTTACAATGAGCAGTTCTTC. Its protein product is CASSVETSGGYNEQFF.

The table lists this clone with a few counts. The CDR3 region has the DNA TGTGCCAGCAGCGACAGGGGGCTCGGAGCGAACACTGAAGCTTTCTTT. Translation: CASSDRGLGANTEAFF. The J gene is TRBJ1-1, the V gene TRBV6-6; 10 nucleotides line up with TRBD1. From germline, CDR1 is MNHNY and CDR2 SVGAGI (reference sequence). With 6 bases clipped from V and 1 base from J, the junction kept 8 bases outside the gene matches. The CDR3 covers 16 residues.

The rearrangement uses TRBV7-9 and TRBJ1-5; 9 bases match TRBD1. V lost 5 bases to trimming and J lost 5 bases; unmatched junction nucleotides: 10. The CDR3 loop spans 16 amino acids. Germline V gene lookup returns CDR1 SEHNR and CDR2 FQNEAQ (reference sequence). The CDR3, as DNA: TGTGCCAGCAGCCCTAAAGGGACAGGGCCTGATCAGCCCCAGCATTTT. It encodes CASSPKGTGPDQPQHF.

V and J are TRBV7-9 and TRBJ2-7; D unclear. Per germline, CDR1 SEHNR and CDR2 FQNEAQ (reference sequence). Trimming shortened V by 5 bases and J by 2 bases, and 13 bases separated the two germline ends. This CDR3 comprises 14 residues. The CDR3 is CASSANSHTYEQYF. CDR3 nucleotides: TGTGCCAGCAGCGCTAACTCACATACCTACGAGCAGTACTTC.

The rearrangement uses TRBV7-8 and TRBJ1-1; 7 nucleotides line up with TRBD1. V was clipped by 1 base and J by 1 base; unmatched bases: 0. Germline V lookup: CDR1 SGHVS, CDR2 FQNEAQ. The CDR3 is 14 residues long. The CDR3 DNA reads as TGTGCCAGCAGCTTAGGGACAGGGAACACTGAAGCTTTCTTT. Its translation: CASSLGTGNTEAFF. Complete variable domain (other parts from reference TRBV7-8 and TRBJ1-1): GAGVSQSPRYKVAKRGQDVALRCDPISGHVSLFWYQQALGQGPEFLTYFQNEAQLDKSGLPSDRFFAERPEGSVSTLKIQRTQQEDSAVYLCASSLGTGNTEAFFGQGTRLTVV.